This TCR beta chain is drawn from a study of blood T cells in healthy people across ages. Study summary: About one barcoded beta molecule was captured per two T cells (by template switching).

Sample-barcoded 5' priming and a J-beta primer mix drove a second PCR of roughly 6 to 12 cycles. TCRdb re-derived calls from the 5' RACE reads in MiXCR, one entry per CDR3 protein. This sample has around 1.5 million distinct CDR3 sequences, with approximately 42% found just once. This clonotype has a single count. Its antigen remains unknown. Total RNA extraction produced at least 5.5 micrograms (per sample) for the study. Study observations and caveats: While age rose, TCR beta diversity per million T cells dropped in a roughly linear way. The unsorted PBMCs prevented any conclusive comparison of naive versus antigen-experienced cells.

Germline assignment: CDR1 SGDLS and CDR2 YYNGEE. The V end lost 4 bases, the J end lost 7 bases, and 21 bases lay between the germline ends. The CDR3 extends over 15 amino acids. Sequences were obtained from blood. V is TRBV9 and J is TRBJ2-7; possibly TRBD1 for D (5 bases). The clonotype was recovered from a woman aged 18-29 years in good health. The CDR3 is CASSPTIHRLREQYF. DNA of the CDR3: TGTGCCAGCAGCCCCACAATCCACAGGTTACGAGAGCAGTACTTC.